This TCR beta chain comes out of a study of cytomegalovirus exposure and HLA in healthy donors. Study summary: Tens of millions of unique TCRs, all from HLA-typed donors, were included in an early release of the data.

Trimming cost V 2 bases and J 4 bases; bases outside gene matches: 4. Germline CDR1 is SGHAT and CDR2 is FQNNGV. The CDR3 is made up of 15 amino acids. Study-wide points: Rarity characterized most TCR sequences, yet some public TCRs appeared in many donors. Researchers had no immune exposure information except CMV serostatus available.

Comments on this clone: Its antigen is not known.

PCR was performed using 60 Vbeta and 13 Jbeta primers. Clones were read by immunoSEQ multiplex PCR, and TCRdb kept only the in-frame ones, dropping some. Of some 180,000 clones listed, 70% to 80% are singletons. The sample consisted of PBMCs. The receptor's source is a young man in good health and CMV-seronegative. The chain has TRBV11-2 and TRBJ2-2, with 7 positions matching TRBD2. The CDR3 sequence: CASSLYRGSTGELFF. The DNA for the CDR3 is TGTGCCAGCAGCTTATATCGCGGGAGCACCGGGGAGCTGTTTTTT. Full variable domain (missing parts from reference TRBV11-2 and TRBJ2-2): EAGVAQSPRYKIIEKRQSVAFWCNPISGHATLYWYQQILGQGPKLLIQFQNNGVVDDSQLPKDRFSAERLKGVDSTLKIQPAKLEDSAVYLCASSLYRGSTGELFFGEGSRLTVL.